This entry lists 8 T cell receptor beta chains sequenced from one sample in a study of cytomegalovirus exposure and HLA in healthy donors. The PCR had 60 Vbeta and 13 Jbeta primers. Clones were read by immunoSEQ multiplex PCR, and TCRdb kept only the in-frame ones, dropping some. The table gives roughly 120,000 clones; the top ten clones make up 3.7% of it. The specimen was PBMCs. Receptor source: a man younger than 40 in good health and CMV-seronegative.

With respect to this clone: An end of the junction differs from the germline gene, which may be a read error. This chain connects TRBV5-6 to TRBJ2-2; 7 bases align to TRBD1. The germline CDR1 and CDR2 sequences are SGHDT and YYEEEE. This CDR3 has 16 amino acids. The CDR3 spells CASRLATGSNTGELFF. As DNA, the CDR3 is TGTGCCAGCAGATTGGCGACAGGGTCAAACACCGGGGAGCTGTTTTTT.

In DNA, the CDR3 is TGTGCCAGCAGCGTGGGACAGAACTATGGCTACACCTTC. Amino acid sequence: CASSVGQNYGYTF. The V gene is TRBV7-9, the J gene TRBJ1-2; 7 bases align to TRBD1. V lost 5 bases, J lost 2 bases, and 2 bases stayed unmatched. Germline lookup yields CDR1 SEHNR and CDR2 FQNEAQ (reference sequence). CDR3 length: 13 amino acids.

The chain links TRBV28 to TRBJ1-5; the D gene is possibly TRBD1 (6 bases). The CDR3 contains 15 residues. The V end was cut by 6 bases, the J end by 4 bases, with 16 bases between. CDR1 is MDHEN and CDR2 is SYDVKM in the germline V gene. CDR3 loop: CASSYPGQNNQPQHF. CDR3 coding DNA: TGTGCCAGCAGCTACCCTGGACAGAATAATCAGCCCCAGCATTTT.

The V and J genes are TRBV7-9 and TRBJ2-4, with D possibly being TRBD2 (5 bases). The length of the CDR3 is 12 residues. The V and J ends lost 1 base and 9 bases respectively, with 7 bases between them. The V gene's germline CDR1 is SEHNR and CDR2 FQNEAQ (reference sequence). CDR3 amino acids: CASSLGTSIQYF. The CDR3 nucleotides are TGTGCCAGCAGCTTAGGGACTTCCATTCAGTACTTC. Filled out from reference TRBV7-9 and TRBJ2-4, the complete variable domain reads DTGVSQNPRHKITKRGQNVTFRCDPISEHNRLYWYRQTLGQGPEFLTYFQNEAQLEKSRLLSDRFSAERPKGSFSTLEIQRTEQGDSAMYLCASSLGTSIQYFGAGTRLSVL.

This chain uses TRBV19 with TRBJ1-1; D is perhaps TRBD1 (6 bases). The CDR3 spans 13 residues. The V end lost 3 bases, the J end lost 6 bases, and 11 bases lay between the germline ends. From germline, CDR1 is LNHDA and CDR2 SQIVND (reference sequence). Here the CDR3 reads CASSIGTTAEAFF. CDR3 nucleotide sequence: TGTGCCAGTAGTATTGGGACAACTGCTGAAGCTTTCTTT.

V and J are TRBV4-3 and TRBJ2-6; D uncertain. This CDR3 region has 17 residues. V lost 0 bases and J lost 4, with 13 bases in between. CDR1 is LGHNA and CDR2 is YSLEER in the germline V gene. The DNA for the CDR3 is TGCGCCAGCAGCCAAGATCTAACCGGGTCAGGGGCCAACGTCCTGACTTTC. Residues: CASSQDLTGSGANVLTF.

The chain recombines TRBV19 with TRBJ2-3, with D possibly being TRBD2 (6 bases). In germline, CDR1 is LNHDA, CDR2 SQIVND (reference sequence). V was pared by 5 bases and J by 8 bases, with 11 bases between. The CDR3 sequence is 12 residues long. CDR3 nucleotides: TGTGCCAGTAGTTCCCAGGGAGGTACGCAGTATTTT. This encodes CASSSQGGTQYF.

The chain combines TRBV5-4 with TRBJ2-1; 7 bases map to TRBD1. Germline-derived CDR1 and CDR2 are SGHNT and YYREEE (reference sequence). The J segment lost 7 bases and the V segment lost 3 bases, leaving 4 bases of the junction unmatched. The CDR3 has 13 amino acids. The CDR3 DNA follows: TGTGCCAGCAGCTCTCAGGGGGAGAATGAGCAGTTCTTC. It encodes CASSSQGENEQFF.